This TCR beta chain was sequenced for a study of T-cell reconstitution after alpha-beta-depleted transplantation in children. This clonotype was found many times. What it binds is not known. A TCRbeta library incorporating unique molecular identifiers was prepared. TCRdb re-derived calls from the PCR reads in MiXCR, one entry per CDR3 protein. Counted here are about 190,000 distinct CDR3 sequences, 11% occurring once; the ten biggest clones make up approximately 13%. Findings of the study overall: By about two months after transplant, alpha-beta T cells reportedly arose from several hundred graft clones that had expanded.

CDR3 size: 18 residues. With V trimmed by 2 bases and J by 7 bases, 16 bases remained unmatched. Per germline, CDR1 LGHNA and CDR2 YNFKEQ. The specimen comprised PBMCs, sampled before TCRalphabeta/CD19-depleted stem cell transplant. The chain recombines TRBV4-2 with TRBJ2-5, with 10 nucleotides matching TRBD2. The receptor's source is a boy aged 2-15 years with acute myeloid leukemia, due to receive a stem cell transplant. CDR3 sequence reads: CASSQPLAGVLLGGTQYF. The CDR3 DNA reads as TGTGCCAGCAGCCAACCCCTAGCGGGGGTCCTCCTTGGGGGGACCCAGTACTTC.